The 11 T cell receptor beta chains listed next were all sequenced from one sample in a study of T cell responses to AZD1222 COVID-19 vaccine. Using immunoSEQ multiplex PCR, the repertoire was profiled, and TCRdb retains in-frame clones only, with some absent. The sample consists of fewer than 120,000 clones, 94% of them appearing once. The specimen comprised peripheral blood, sampled 28 days after the second AZD1222 dose. The receptors come from an adult who received the AZD1222 COVID-19 vaccine.

The CDR3 DNA reads as TGTGCTAGTGGTTTGGTACTCGGGCGGGATAAGGATGAGCAGTTCTTC. This sequence encodes CASGLVLGRDKDEQFF. The rearrangement joins TRBV12-5 to TRBJ2-1; possibly TRBD2 for D (6 bases). This CDR3 region has 16 residues. From germline, CDR1 is LGHNT and CDR2 FRNRAP. With 0 bases removed from V and 8 bases from J, the gap between germline ends came to 17 bases. Complete variable domain (other parts from reference TRBV12-5 and TRBJ2-1): DARVTQTPRHKVTEMGQEVTMRCQPILGHNTVFWYRQTMMQGLELLAYFRNRAPLDDSGMPKDRFSAEMPDATLATLKIQPSEPRDSAVYFCASGLVLGRDKDEQFFGPGTRLTVL.

This chain connects TRBV19 to TRBJ1-5; a possible D gene is TRBD1 (6 bases). V lost 6 bases to trimming and J lost 3 bases, with 12 bases between them. Germline values: CDR1 LNHDA, CDR2 SQIVND (reference sequence). This CDR3 has 14 amino acids. The CDR3 spells CASSQHRDNQPQHF. DNA for the CDR3: TGTGCCAGTAGCCAACACAGGGACAATCAGCCCCAGCATTTT.

V and J are TRBV11-2 and TRBJ1-5, with D perhaps matching TRBD1 (6 bases). CDR3 length: 14 amino acids. CDR1 SGHAT and CDR2 FQNNGV come from the germline V gene. V shed 5 bases and J shed 1 base, with 9 bases lying between them. In nucleotides, the CDR3 is TGTGCCAGCAGCCTGGGGGCAAGCAATCAGCCCCAGCATTTT. This codes for CASSLGASNQPQHF.

This clone occurred once. The V and J genes are TRBV4-1 and TRBJ2-3; no firm D call. Germline V lookup: CDR1 MGHRA, CDR2 YSYEKL. CDR3 length equals 16 residues. V lost 0 bases to trimming and J lost 4 bases, with 14 bases between them. The CDR3 DNA is TGCGCCAGCAGCCAAGATTCGGGCAGGCCCTCAGATACGCAGTATTTT. Protein: CASSQDSGRPSDTQYF.

Of note for this clone: One junction end disagrees with the germline gene, perhaps due to a read error. V gene TRBV12-3 or TRBV12-4 combines with J gene TRBJ1-2; perhaps TRBD1 as D (5 bases). The CDR3 is made up of 11 amino acids. The CDR3 loop reads CASTWGGRAIF. In DNA, the CDR3 is TGTGCCAGCACTTGGGGGGGTCGTGCCATCTTC.

The genes are TRBV5-4 and TRBJ2-3; D is uncertain. V was cut by 3 bases and J by 6 bases, with 8 bases left in between. The CDR3 runs 12 residues. The V gene's germline CDR1 is SGHNT and CDR2 YYREEE (reference sequence). The chain's CDR3 is CASSSSSDTQYF. For the CDR3, the DNA is TGTGCCAGCAGCTCGAGTTCTGATACGCAGTATTTT.

The chain links TRBV16 to TRBJ1-1; D remains ambiguous. The CDR3 runs 14 residues. V dropped 5 bases and J dropped 1 base, with 11 bases sitting between them. The germline V gene has CDR1 KGHSY and CDR2 FQNENV. The CDR3 reads CASSEWTRNTEAFF. In nucleotides, the CDR3 is TGTGCCAGCAGCGAATGGACCAGGAACACTGAAGCTTTCTTT.

The rearrangement joins TRBV7-9 to TRBJ1-3; tentatively, D is TRBD1 (6 bases). V lost 4 bases and J lost 0, with 10 bases in between. The V gene's germline CDR1 is SEHNR and CDR2 FQNEAQ (reference sequence). The CDR3 covers 15 residues. The CDR3 DNA reads as TGTGCCAGCAGCTCGGACAGTTACTCTGGAAACACCATATATTTT. It yields the protein CASSSDSYSGNTIYF.

Only one count was recorded for this clone. The chain recombines TRBV20-1 with TRBJ2-5, with D uncertain. The length of the CDR3 is 11 residues. Germline V gives CDR1 DFQATT, CDR2 SNEGSKA (reference sequence). V was shortened by 2 bases and J by 5 bases, with 6 bases between the two germline ends. The CDR3 is CSARRVETQYF. CDR3 in DNA: TGCAGTGCTAGAAGGGTGGAGACCCAGTACTTC.

The chain combines TRBV6-2 or TRBV6-3 with TRBJ1-5; 7 nucleotides line up with TRBD1. The CDR3 sequence is 15 residues long. Germline V gives CDR1 MNHEY, CDR2 SVGEGT. After removal of 0 bases from V and 5 bases from J, the junction contained 4 bases not matched to a gene. For the CDR3, the DNA is TGTGCCAGCAGTTACTCGGAACAGGGGCATCAGCCCCAGCATTTT. Amino acids: CASSYSEQGHQPQHF.

The chain links TRBV10-2 to TRBJ2-3, with 11 bases lining up with TRBD2. Per the germline V gene, CDR1 is WSHSY and CDR2 is SAAADI. This CDR3 contains 15 residues. The J segment lost 9 bases and the V segment lost 8 bases, leaving 13 bases of the junction unmatched. The CDR3 sequence: CASSTSGDQSGTQYF. The CDR3 DNA is TGCGCCAGCTCGACTAGCGGGGACCAATCGGGCACGCAGTATTTT.